This TCR beta chain was captured in a study of shared clonotypes between healthy human individuals. Note on this clone: Its matching antigen is unknown.

This CDR3 comprises 16 residues. Trimming removed 5 bases from V and 3 bases from J; junction bases left unmatched: 6. Germline V lookup: CDR1 SGHVS, CDR2 FNYEAQ. CD45RA+ naive and CD45RA-negative memory subsets were separated from CD4+ cells. The repertoire was sequenced with immunoSEQ multiplex PCR; TCRdb's copy has only in-frame clones and lacks some. The sample consists of 2 million to 3 million clones, over 85% of them appearing once. Study-wide results and limits: Only blood was sampled, and tissue TCR repertoires likely differ from blood ones.

Input material: naive CD4+ T cells from PBMCs. The subset was: CD45RA+ positively selected. J is TRBJ2-1 and V is TRBV7-6; 11 nucleotides agree with TRBD2. This sequence originates from a young man in good health. Some clones in this sample may be carry-over from other donors' samples. The CDR3 sequence: CASSHDSGRVYNEQFF. The CDR3 DNA reads as TGTGCCAGCAGCCACGATAGCGGGAGGGTCTACAATGAGCAGTTCTTC.